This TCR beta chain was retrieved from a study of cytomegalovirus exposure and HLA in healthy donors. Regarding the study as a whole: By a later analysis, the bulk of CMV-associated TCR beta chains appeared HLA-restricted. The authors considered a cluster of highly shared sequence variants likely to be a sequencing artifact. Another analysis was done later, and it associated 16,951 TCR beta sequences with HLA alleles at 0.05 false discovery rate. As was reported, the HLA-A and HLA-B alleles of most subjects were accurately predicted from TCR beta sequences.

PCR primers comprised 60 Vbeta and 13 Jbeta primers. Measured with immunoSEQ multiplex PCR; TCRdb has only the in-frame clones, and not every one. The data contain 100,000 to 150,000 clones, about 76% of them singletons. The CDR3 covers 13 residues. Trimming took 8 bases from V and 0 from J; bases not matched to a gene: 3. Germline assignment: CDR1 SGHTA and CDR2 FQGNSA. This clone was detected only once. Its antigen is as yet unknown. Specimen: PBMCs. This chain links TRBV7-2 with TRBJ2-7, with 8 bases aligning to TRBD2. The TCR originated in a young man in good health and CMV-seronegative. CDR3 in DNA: TGTGCCAGCCGAAGCGGGAGCTCCTACGAGCAGTACTTC. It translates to CASRSGSSYEQYF.